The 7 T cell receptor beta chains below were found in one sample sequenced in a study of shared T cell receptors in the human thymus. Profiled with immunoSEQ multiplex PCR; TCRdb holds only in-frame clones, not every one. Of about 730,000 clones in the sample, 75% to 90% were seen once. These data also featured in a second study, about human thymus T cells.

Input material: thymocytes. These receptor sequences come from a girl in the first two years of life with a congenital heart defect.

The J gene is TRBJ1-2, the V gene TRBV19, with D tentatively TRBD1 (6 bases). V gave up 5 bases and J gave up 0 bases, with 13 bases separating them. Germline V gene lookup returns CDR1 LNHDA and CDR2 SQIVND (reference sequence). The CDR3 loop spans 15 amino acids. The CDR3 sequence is CASSRQVSSNYGYTF. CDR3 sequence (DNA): TGTGCCAGTAGTCGACAGGTCTCATCTAACTATGGCTACACCTTC.

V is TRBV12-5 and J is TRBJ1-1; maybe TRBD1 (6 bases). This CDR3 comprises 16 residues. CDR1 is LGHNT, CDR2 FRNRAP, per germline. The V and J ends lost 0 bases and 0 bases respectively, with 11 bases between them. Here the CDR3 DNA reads TGTGCTAGTGGTTTGGTAAGTGGGGGCGTGAACACTGAAGCTTTCTTT. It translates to CASGLVSGGVNTEAFF. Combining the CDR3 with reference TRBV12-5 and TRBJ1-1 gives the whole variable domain DARVTQTPRHKVTEMGQEVTMRCQPILGHNTVFWYRQTMMQGLELLAYFRNRAPLDDSGMPKDRFSAEMPDATLATLKIQPSEPRDSAVYFCASGLVSGGVNTEAFFGQGTRLTVV.

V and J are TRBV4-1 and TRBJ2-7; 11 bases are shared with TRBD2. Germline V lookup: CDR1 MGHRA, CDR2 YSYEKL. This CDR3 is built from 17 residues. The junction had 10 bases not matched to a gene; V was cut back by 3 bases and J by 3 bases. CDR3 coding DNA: TGCGCCAGCAGCCATGAAGTAGCGGGGGGGACCGACTACGAGCAGTACTTC. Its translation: CASSHEVAGGTDYEQYF.

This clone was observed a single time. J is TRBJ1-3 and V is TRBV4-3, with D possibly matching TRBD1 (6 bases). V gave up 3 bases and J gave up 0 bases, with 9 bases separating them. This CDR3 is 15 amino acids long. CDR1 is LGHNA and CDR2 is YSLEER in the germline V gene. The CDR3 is CASSHHRVSGNTIYF. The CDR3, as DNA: TGCGCCAGCAGCCACCACAGGGTCTCTGGAAACACCATATATTTT.

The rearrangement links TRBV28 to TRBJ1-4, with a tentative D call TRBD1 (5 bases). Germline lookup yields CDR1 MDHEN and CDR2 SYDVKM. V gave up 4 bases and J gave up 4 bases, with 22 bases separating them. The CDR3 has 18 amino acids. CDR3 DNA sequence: TGTGCCAGCAGTTCAACTACCGCCGCGGGGGGGATTAATGAAAAACTGTTTTTT. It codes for CASSSTTAAGGINEKLFF.

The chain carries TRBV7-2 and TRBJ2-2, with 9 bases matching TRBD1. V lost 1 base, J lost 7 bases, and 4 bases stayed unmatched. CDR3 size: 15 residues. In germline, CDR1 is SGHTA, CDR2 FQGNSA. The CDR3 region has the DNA TGTGCCAGCAGCTTAGGGACAGGGGTTAGCGGGGAGCTGTTTTTT. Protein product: CASSLGTGVSGELFF.

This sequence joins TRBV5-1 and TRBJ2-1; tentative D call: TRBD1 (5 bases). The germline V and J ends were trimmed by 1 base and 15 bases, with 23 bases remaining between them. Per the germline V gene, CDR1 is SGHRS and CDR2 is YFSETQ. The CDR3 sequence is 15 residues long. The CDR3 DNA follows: TGCGCCAGCAGCTTGAAGACAGCCTCCAACCCTACGGGGTTCTTC. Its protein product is CASSLKTASNPTGFF.